This T cell receptor beta chain was observed in a study of blood T cells in healthy people across ages. As for the study in general: Per every two T cells, about one barcoded beta molecule was captured by template switching.

Looked up from germline, CDR1 is MGHRA and CDR2 is YSYEKL. The CDR3 consists of 14 residues. Trimming pared 1 base from V and 5 bases from J, leaving 11 bases between. For the second PCR, which ran for roughly 6 to 12 cycles, a sample-barcoded 5' primer and a J-beta primer mix were used. A template-switch adaptor that had 12 random nucleotides put a tag on each cDNA molecule. TCRdb redid the calling of the 5' RACE reads with MiXCR, one entry per CDR3 protein. The data hold over 1,200,000 distinct CDR3 sequences, with roughly 60% observed a single time. For this clonotype: Antigen unknown.

Findings of the study overall: Strong correlation linked observed beta diversity and percent naive T cells. The fall in TCR beta diversity per million T cells was roughly linear with age.

V is TRBV4-1 and J is TRBJ2-5; D unclear. This TCR came from a young man in good health. The specimen sequenced was blood. The DNA for the CDR3 is TGCGCCAGCAGCCAAGCGCAGTTAGGGGAGACCCAGTACTTC. Translation: CASSQAQLGETQYF.